The sequence of this T cell receptor beta chain was determined in a study of human T cells and chemical hapten exposure. CDR3 size: 13 residues. V dropped 3 bases and J dropped 7 bases, with 10 bases sitting between them. The germline V gene encodes CDR1 SSHAT and CDR2 FNYEAQ (reference sequence). TCRdb fed the RACE reads into MiXCR, producing one record per CDR3 protein. The sample holds about 120,000 distinct CDR3 sequences; approximately 13% are singletons and the top ten take around 2.7%. This clonotype was detected only a few times. The time point is: pre-sensitization, week 0. Documented treatment: therapeutic diphenylcyclopropenone sensitization with weekly scalp DPC.

The J gene is TRBJ2-1, the V gene TRBV7-7, with D possibly matching TRBD2 (5 bases). The sequenced sample was whole blood, obtained in connection with sensitization to the hapten diphenylcyclopropenone (DPC). The source of this sequence is a young woman with alopecia areata. Some clones in this sample may be carry-over from other donors' samples. CDR3 in DNA: TGTGCCAGCAGCTTCTTAACGGGGAATGAGCAGTTCTTC. The encoded protein is CASSFLTGNEQFF.